This TCR beta chain was identified during a study of T cell responses to AZD1222 COVID-19 vaccine. Notes on the study in general: Increased Spike-specific TCR breadth and depth were observed after two AZD1222 doses.

Only in-frame clones appear in the TCRdb table, and some are missing; sequencing was by immunoSEQ multiplex PCR. The sample records 65,000 to 75,000 clones, roughly 84% being singletons. This CDR3 has 17 amino acids. V gave up 4 bases and J gave up 0 bases; unmatched junction bases: 7. Germline V gene data show CDR1 as SNHLY and CDR2 as FYNNEI. To note about this clone: The antigen remains undetermined.

Here the sequenced sample was peripheral blood, taken on day 0 of AZD1222 vaccination. The V and J genes are TRBV2 and TRBJ1-4, with 8 positions matching TRBD1. This receptor was obtained from an adult in good health. The chain's CDR3 is CASSGSQGGTTNEKLFF. In nucleotides, the CDR3 is TGTGCCAGCAGTGGATCACAGGGGGGCACAACTAATGAAAAACTGTTTTTT.